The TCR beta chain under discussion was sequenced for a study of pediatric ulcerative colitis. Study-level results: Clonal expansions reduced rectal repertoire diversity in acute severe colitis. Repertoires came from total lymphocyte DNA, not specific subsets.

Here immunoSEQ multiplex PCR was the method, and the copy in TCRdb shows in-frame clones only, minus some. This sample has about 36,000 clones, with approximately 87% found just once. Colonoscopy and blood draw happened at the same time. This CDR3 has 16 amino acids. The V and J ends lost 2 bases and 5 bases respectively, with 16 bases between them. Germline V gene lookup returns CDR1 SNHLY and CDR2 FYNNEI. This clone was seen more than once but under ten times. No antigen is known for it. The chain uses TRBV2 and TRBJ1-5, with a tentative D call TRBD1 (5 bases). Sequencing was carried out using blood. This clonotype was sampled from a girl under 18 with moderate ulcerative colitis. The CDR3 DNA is TGTGCCAGCAGTGAAAGCGGGGTGACAGCTTATCAGCCCCAGCATTTT. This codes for CASSESGVTAYQPQHF. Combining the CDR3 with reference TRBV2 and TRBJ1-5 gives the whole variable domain EPEVTQTPSHQVTQMGQEVILRCVPISNHLYFYWYRQILGQKVEFLVSFYNNEISEKSEIFDDQFSVERPDGSNFTLKIRSTKLEDSAMYFCASSESGVTAYQPQHFGDGTRLSIL.